The sample holds a few counts of the clone carrying this T cell receptor beta chain. What it binds is unknown. Germline trimming cut 0 bases from V and 11 bases from J; bases unmatched to any gene: 6. This CDR3 is built from 13 residues. Germline V gene lookup returns CDR1 SGHTA and CDR2 FQGTGA. Constant-segment primers were used for 5'RACE, and the resulting TCR alpha and TCR beta cDNA libraries carried sample barcodes and UMIs. TCRdb reprocessed the 5' RACE reads via MiXCR and lists one record per CDR3 protein. This sample yields hundreds of thousands of distinct CDR3 sequences, of which roughly 13% are seen a single time; 20% to 25% belongs to the top ten. These data belong to a study of T-cell memory formation after mild COVID-19. About the study: For the most part, TCR clusters were specific to one donor.

The study, taken as a whole, reports: Pre-infection memory already had some responding clones, implying cross-reactive memory joined.

The chain carries TRBV7-3 and TRBJ1-1, with 7 bases identical to TRBD1. This clonotype originated in a man aged 18-30 years who had mild COVID-19 (a few samples of this study predate the infection). Cell type and time point are not known. Sequenced input: PBMCs or a T cell subset sorted from them (not recorded which). The CDR3 spells CASSLTKGARAFF. CDR3 coding DNA: TGTGCCAGCAGCTTAACGAAGGGGGCCAGGGCTTTCTTT.